The 23 T cell receptor beta chains below come from one sample, sequenced in a study of cytomegalovirus exposure and HLA in healthy donors. PCR amplification relied on 60 Vbeta primers (plus 13 Jbeta primers). Here immunoSEQ multiplex PCR was the method, and the copy in TCRdb shows in-frame clones only, minus some. In the table there are 180,000 or so clones, approximately 85% of which are singletons. The material sequenced was PBMCs. These receptors came from a man aged 18 to 29 in good health and CMV-seropositive.

This chain links TRBV29-1 with TRBJ2-3; D may be TRBD1 (6 bases). V lost 5 bases and J 2 bases, leaving 8 bases between the germline ends. The CDR3 sequence is 12 residues long. Germline lookup yields CDR1 SQVTM and CDR2 ANQGSEA. The CDR3: CSVWTATDTQYF. As DNA, the CDR3 is TGCAGCGTTTGGACAGCCACAGATACGCAGTATTTT.

The chain carries TRBV2 and TRBJ2-2; tentatively, D is TRBD2 (5 bases). V was pared by 2 bases and J by 1 base, with 11 bases between. The CDR3 sequence is 16 residues long. CDR1 and CDR2 (germline): SNHLY, FYNNEI. For the CDR3, the DNA is TGTGCCAGCAGTGAATCCAGCGGAAGGAACACCGGGGAGCTGTTTTTT. Encoded protein: CASSESSGRNTGELFF.

The chain is built from TRBV6-5 and TRBJ2-1; 7 bases agree with TRBD1. Germline CDR1 reads MNHEY; CDR2 reads SVGAGI. There are 14 residues in the CDR3. Trimming at V came to 2 bases and at J to 9 bases, leaving 7 bases not matched to a gene. CDR3 in amino acids: CASSYTTGVSEQFF. The CDR3 DNA follows: TGTGCCAGCAGTTACACAACAGGGGTATCTGAGCAGTTCTTC.

V and J are TRBV7-9 and TRBJ1-2; TRBD1 aligns across 8 bases. J was trimmed by 6 bases and V by 1 base; bases with no gene match: 7. The CDR3 extends over 15 amino acids. The germline CDR1 and CDR2 sequences are SEHNR and FQNEAQ (reference sequence). The DNA of the CDR3 is TGTGCCAGCAGCTTAGAAGTACAGGGGGAAAATGGCTACACCTTC. It translates to CASSLEVQGENGYTF.

J is TRBJ2-7 and V is TRBV6-6, with TRBD1 matching over 8 bases. The CDR3 runs 14 residues. The ends lost 2 bases at V and 6 bases at J; junction bases unmatched: 6. CDR1 and CDR2 (germline): MNHNY, SVGAGI (reference sequence). In DNA form, the CDR3 reads TGTGCCAGCAGTTACGTCGACAGGGGCGGCGAGCAGTACTTC. Encoded protein: CASSYVDRGGEQYF.

The V and J genes are TRBV9 and TRBJ1-1, with 9 positions matching TRBD1. CDR3 length: 14 residues. CDR1 is SGDLS and CDR2 is YYNGEE in the germline V gene. J gave up 1 base and V 2 bases, and 0 bases lay outside the gene matches. CDR3 nucleotides: TGTGCCAGCAGCGTGACAGGGGGGAACACTGAAGCTTTCTTT. This gives the protein CASSVTGGNTEAFF. The full variable domain, rest sourced from reference TRBV9 and TRBJ1-1, is DSGVTQTPKHLITATGQRVTLRCSPRSGDLSVYWYQQSLDQGLQFLIQYYNGEERAKGNILERFSAQQFPDLHSELNLSSLELGDSALYFCASSVTGGNTEAFFGQGTRLTVV.

The V call is TRBV5-6, the J call TRBJ1-4; D not resolved. CDR1 and CDR2 from the germline V gene are SGHDT and YYEEEE. The germline V and J ends were trimmed by 3 bases and 4 bases, with 19 bases remaining between them. The CDR3 covers 17 residues. The CDR3 DNA sequence: TGTGCCAGCAGCTCATGGACTCAACCCGAGGTTAATGAAAAACTGTTTTTT. This sequence encodes CASSSWTQPEVNEKLFF.

The V call is TRBV19, the J call TRBJ1-5; D not certain. CDR1 is LNHDA, CDR2 SQIVND, per germline (reference sequence). The length of the CDR3 is 15 residues. With 4 bases removed from V and 0 bases from J, the gap between germline ends came to 10 bases. CDR3: CASSNFASSNQPQHF. The CDR3 DNA follows: TGTGCCAGTAGTAACTTTGCGAGTAGCAATCAGCCCCAGCATTTT.

The CDR3 region is CASSKGQGAGYEQYF. CDR3 DNA sequence: TGTGCCAGCAGCAAGGGACAGGGGGCGGGCTACGAGCAGTACTTC. The V call is TRBV11-2, the J call TRBJ2-7; 12 nucleotides agree with TRBD1. CDR3 length: 15 residues. Germline V CDR1 and CDR2: SGHAT, FQNNGV. V was pared by 5 bases and J by 3 bases, with 5 bases of the junction left unmatched.

This chain connects TRBV4-1 to TRBJ2-5; weak D call: TRBD2 (6 bases). TRBJ2-7 explains the end of the DNA better; the J call may be wrong. The CDR3 contains 17 residues. In germline, CDR1 is MGHRA, CDR2 YSYEKL. Written as DNA, the CDR3 is TGCGCCAGCAGCCAAGATCCGAGGGTAGCGGACACCTACGAGCAGTACTTC. It codes for CASSQDPRVADTYEQYF.

The rearrangement joins TRBV15 to TRBJ2-5; tentatively, D is TRBD1 (5 bases). Germline V gene data show CDR1 as LNHNV and CDR2 as YYDKDF (reference sequence). This CDR3 contains 15 residues. V lost 4 bases and J lost 1, with 13 bases in between. CDR3 nucleotides: TGTGCCACCAGCACGAGGAGACAGTTCCAAGAGACCCAGTACTTC. It codes for CATSTRRQFQETQYF.

The chain employs TRBV12-2 and TRBJ2-7; TRBD2, the table's D call, lacks a check against the DNA. TRBV12-2 is a pseudogene segment. The length of the CDR3 is 12 residues. CDR3 DNA sequence: TGTGCAAGTCGCTCCCCCTACTACGAGCAGTACTTC. This encodes CASRSPYYEQYF.

This chain links TRBV30 with TRBJ1-2; D gene unclear. The CDR3 is 13 residues long. V lost 0 bases, J lost 2 bases, and 7 bases lay in between. Germline V lookup: CDR1 GTSNPN, CDR2 SVGIG (reference sequence). This CDR3 reads CAWSVQANYGYTF. CDR3 in DNA: TGTGCCTGGAGTGTGCAGGCCAACTATGGCTACACCTTC.

As for this clone: One end of the junction varies from germline; a read error may be responsible. Other DNA sequences in the sample encode the same CDR3. The chain uses TRBV5-6 and TRBJ2-3; TRBD1 might be the D (6 bases). Germline CDR1 reads SGHDT; CDR2 reads YYEEEE. The CDR3 is made up of 16 amino acids. The CDR3 DNA is TGCGCCAGCAGCGGTGAACAGGGTGGGGGCACAGATACGCAGTATTTT. It translates to CASSGEQGGGTDTQYF.

This clone appeared a single time. CDR3 protein: CASSPQTGDEKLFF. The CDR3 bases are TGTGCCAGCAGTCCCCAGACAGGGGATGAAAAACTGTTTTTT. The V call is TRBV27, the J call TRBJ1-4, with 8 positions matching TRBD1. With 5 bases clipped from V and 6 bases from J, the junction kept 5 bases outside the gene matches. Germline V lookup: CDR1 MNHEY, CDR2 SMNVEV (reference sequence). The CDR3 extends over 14 amino acids.

For this clone: The CDR3 does not close with the conserved phenylalanine or tryptophan, likely indicating a read error. Because the CDR3's place on the DNA is in doubt, the DNA is left out and the CDR3 is given as listed by TCRdb. The V call is TRBV21-1, the J call TRBJ2-7; the table calls TRBD2, which could not be checked here. TRBV21-1 constitutes a pseudogene. The CDR3 spans 11 amino acids, including both terminal residues. This chain's CDR3 is CASSKGLLAPY.

The rearrangement links TRBV5-4 to TRBJ2-3; 8 bases line up with TRBD2. In germline, CDR1 is SGHNT, CDR2 YYREEE (reference sequence). CDR3 length: 15 residues. The J segment lost 1 base and the V segment lost 4 bases, leaving 5 bases of the junction unmatched. CDR3 DNA sequence: TGTGCCAGCAGCCCGGCGGGGGGACGCACAGATACGCAGTATTTT. This encodes CASSPAGGRTDTQYF.

The gene calls are TRBV20-1 and TRBJ1-2; D not certain. The length of the CDR3 is 11 residues. Deletions cut 3 bases from V and 5 bases from J, with 7 bases between. Germline CDR1 reads DFQATT; CDR2 reads SNEGSKA (reference sequence). CDR3 in DNA: TGCAGTGCTAGTAGGGAGTATGGCTACACCTTC. Translated: CSASREYGYTF.

This clone has just a few counts. V and J are TRBV6-1 and TRBJ2-7; D not resolved. The germline V gene encodes CDR1 MNHNS and CDR2 SASEGT. The length of the CDR3 is 13 residues. V shed 4 bases and J shed 2 bases, with 9 bases lying between them. The CDR3 nucleotides read TGTGCCAGCAGTGTCGACTTTACCTACGAGCAGTACTTC. It specifies CASSVDFTYEQYF.

The chain uses TRBV19 and TRBJ1-1; D not certain. V lost 10 bases to trimming and J lost 5 bases, with 17 bases between them. CDR1 and CDR2 (germline): LNHDA, SQIVND (reference sequence). This CDR3 spans 13 amino acids. CDR3 sequence reads: CATLAPPGTEAFF. The DNA of the CDR3 is TGTGCCACCTTAGCCCCTCCGGGGACTGAAGCTTTCTTT.

This chain connects TRBV5-1 to TRBJ1-4; D ambiguous. This CDR3 is 14 amino acids long. Deletions cut 4 bases from V and 1 base from J, with 8 bases between. From germline, CDR1 is SGHRS and CDR2 YFSETQ. CDR3 residues: CASSPGGTNEKLFF. Here the CDR3 DNA reads TGCGCCAGCAGCCCCGGAGGAACTAATGAAAAACTGTTTTTT.

The chain links TRBV11-2 to TRBJ2-7; D perhaps matches TRBD2 (7 bases). The length of the CDR3 is 14 residues. CDR1 SGHAT and CDR2 FQNNGV come from the germline V gene. V lost 4 bases, J lost 6 bases, and 16 bases lay in between. Here the CDR3 DNA reads TGTGCCAGCAGCTCCGGAGGGGGGGCGAGCGAGCAGTACTTC. It codes for CASSSGGGASEQYF.

The chain joins TRBV6-4 to TRBJ1-5, with D perhaps TRBD1 (5 bases). CDR3 length: 15 amino acids. Between the trimmed V and J ends, which lost 3 bases and 4 bases, there was a span of 13 bases. Germline V lookup: CDR1 MRHNA, CDR2 SNTAGT. Here the CDR3 reads CASSESVEGNQPQHF. CDR3 nucleotide sequence: TGTGCCAGCAGTGAGTCGGTGGAGGGGAATCAGCCCCAGCATTTT.